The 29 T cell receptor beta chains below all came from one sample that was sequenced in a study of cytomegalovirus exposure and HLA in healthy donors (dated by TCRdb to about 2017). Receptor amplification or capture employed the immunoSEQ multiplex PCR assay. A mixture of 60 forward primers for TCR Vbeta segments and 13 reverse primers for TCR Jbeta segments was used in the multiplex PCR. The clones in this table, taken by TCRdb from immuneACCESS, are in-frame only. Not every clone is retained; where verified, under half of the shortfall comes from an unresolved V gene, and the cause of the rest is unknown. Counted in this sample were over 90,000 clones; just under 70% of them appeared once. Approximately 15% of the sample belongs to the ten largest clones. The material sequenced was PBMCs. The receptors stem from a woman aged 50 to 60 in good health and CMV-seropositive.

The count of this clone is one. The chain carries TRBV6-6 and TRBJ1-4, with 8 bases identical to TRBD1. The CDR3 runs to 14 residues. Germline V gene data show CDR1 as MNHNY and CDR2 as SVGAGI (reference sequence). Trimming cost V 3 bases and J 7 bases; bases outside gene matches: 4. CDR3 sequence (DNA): TGTGCCAGCAGTTATCAGGGGGCGGGTGAAAAACTGTTTTTT. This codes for CASSYQGAGEKLFF.

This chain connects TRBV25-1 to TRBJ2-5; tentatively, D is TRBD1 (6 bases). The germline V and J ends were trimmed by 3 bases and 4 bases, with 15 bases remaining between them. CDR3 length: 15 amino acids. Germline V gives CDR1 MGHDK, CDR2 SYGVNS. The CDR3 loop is CASSDRGRFAETQYF. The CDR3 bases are TGTGCCAGCAGTGACAGGGGAAGGTTCGCAGAGACCCAGTACTTC.

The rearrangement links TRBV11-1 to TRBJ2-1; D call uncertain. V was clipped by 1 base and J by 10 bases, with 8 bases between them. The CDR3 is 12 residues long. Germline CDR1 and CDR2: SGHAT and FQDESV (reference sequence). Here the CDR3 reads CASSLVVSEQFF. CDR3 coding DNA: TGTGCCAGCAGCTTAGTAGTGTCCGAGCAGTTCTTC. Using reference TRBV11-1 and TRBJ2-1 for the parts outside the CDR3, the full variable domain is EAEVAQSPRYKITEKSQAVAFWCDPISGHATLYWYRQILGQGPELLVQFQDESVVDDSQLPKDRFSAERLKGVDSTLKIQPAELGDSAMYLCASSLVVSEQFFGPGTRLTVL.

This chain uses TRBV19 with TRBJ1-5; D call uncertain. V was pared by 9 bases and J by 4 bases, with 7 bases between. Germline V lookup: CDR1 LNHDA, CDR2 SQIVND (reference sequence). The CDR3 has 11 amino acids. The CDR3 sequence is CASGQNQPQHF. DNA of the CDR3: TGTGCCAGCGGTCAAAATCAGCCCCAGCATTTT.

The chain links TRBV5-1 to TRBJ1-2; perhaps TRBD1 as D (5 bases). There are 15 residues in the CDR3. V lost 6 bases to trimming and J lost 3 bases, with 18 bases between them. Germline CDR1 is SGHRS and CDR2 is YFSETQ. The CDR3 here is CASTPGGGTDYGYTF. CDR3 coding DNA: TGCGCCAGCACTCCCGGGGGGGGGACGGACTATGGCTACACCTTC.

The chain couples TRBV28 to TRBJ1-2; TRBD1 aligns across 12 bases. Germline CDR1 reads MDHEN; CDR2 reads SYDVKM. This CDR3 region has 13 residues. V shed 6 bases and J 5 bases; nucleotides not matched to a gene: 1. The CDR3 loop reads CASRGQGAYGYTF. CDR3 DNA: TGTGCCAGCAGGGGACAGGGGGCTTATGGCTACACCTTC.

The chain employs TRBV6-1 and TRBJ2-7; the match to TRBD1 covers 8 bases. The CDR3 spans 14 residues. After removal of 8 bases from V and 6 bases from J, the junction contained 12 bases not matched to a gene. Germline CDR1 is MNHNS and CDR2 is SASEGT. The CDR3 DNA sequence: TGTGCCAGCGGGGGCGGCAGGGGGCTTGGCGAGCAGTACTTC. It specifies CASGGGRGLGEQYF.

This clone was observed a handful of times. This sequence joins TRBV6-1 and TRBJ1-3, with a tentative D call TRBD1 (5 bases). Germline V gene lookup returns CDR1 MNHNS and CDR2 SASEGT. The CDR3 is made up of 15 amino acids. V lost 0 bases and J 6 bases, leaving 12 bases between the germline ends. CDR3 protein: CASSEAGGGLNTIYF. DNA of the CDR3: TGTGCCAGCAGTGAAGCGGGGGGGGGACTAAACACCATATATTTT.

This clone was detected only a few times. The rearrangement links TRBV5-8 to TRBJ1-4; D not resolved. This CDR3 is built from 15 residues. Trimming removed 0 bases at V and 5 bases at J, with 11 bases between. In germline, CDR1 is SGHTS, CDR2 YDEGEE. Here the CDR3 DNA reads TGTGCCAGCAGCTTGGCCGGCAGCGGAAATGAAAAACTGTTTTTT. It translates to CASSLAGSGNEKLFF.

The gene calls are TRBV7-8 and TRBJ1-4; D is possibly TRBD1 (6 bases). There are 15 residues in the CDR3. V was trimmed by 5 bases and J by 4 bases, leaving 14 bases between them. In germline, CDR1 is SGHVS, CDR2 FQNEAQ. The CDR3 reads CASSGGGAGNEKLFF. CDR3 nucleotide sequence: TGTGCCAGCAGCGGAGGGGGGGCGGGTAATGAAAAACTGTTTTTT.

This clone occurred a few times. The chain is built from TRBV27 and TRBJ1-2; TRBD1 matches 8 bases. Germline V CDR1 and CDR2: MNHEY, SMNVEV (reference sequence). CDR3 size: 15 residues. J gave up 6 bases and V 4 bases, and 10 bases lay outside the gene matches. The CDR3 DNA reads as TGTGCCAGCAGTTCTGATCAAGACAGGGGCCATGGCTACACCTTC. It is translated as CASSSDQDRGHGYTF.

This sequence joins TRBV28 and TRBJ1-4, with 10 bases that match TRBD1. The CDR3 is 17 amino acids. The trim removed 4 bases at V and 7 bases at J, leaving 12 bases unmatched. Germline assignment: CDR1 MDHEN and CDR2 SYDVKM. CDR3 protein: CASSSAGTGALFEKLFF. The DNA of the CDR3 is TGTGCCAGCAGTTCCGCCGGGACAGGGGCGTTATTTGAAAAACTGTTTTTT.

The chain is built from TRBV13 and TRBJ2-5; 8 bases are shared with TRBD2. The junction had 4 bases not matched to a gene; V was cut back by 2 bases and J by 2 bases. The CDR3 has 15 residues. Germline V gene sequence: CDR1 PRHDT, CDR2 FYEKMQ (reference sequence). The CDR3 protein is CASSLFSGNQETQYF. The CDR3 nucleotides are TGTGCCAGCAGCTTATTTAGCGGGAATCAAGAGACCCAGTACTTC.

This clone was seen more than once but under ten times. The CDR3 sequence: CASSIGPWQGLPEAFF. As DNA, the CDR3 is TGTGCCAGTAGTATTGGTCCGTGGCAGGGCCTCCCTGAAGCTTTCTTT. This chain links TRBV19 with TRBJ1-1; D possibly corresponds to TRBD1 (5 bases). CDR1 and CDR2 from the germline V gene are LNHDA and SQIVND (reference sequence). V dropped 3 bases and J dropped 6 bases, with 20 bases sitting between them. This CDR3 contains 16 residues.

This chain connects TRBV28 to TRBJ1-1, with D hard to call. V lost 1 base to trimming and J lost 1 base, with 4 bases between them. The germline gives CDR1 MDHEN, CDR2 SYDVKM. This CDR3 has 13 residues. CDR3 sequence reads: CASSLLSNTEAFF. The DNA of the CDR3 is TGTGCCAGCAGTTTATTATCGAACACTGAAGCTTTCTTT.

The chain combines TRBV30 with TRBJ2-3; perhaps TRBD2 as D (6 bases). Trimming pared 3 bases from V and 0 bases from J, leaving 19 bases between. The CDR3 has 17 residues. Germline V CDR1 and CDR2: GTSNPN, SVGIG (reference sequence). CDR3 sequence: CAWSAPTPGLSTDTQYF. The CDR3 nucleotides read TGTGCCTGGAGCGCACCGACTCCGGGACTGAGCACAGATACGCAGTATTTT.

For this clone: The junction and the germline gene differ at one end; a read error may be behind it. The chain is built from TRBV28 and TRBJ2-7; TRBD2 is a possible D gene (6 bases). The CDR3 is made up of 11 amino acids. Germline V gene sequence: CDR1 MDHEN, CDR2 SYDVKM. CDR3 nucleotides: TGTGCCAGCAGCACTGCGGGACTCATAAAATTC. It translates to CASSTAGLIKF.

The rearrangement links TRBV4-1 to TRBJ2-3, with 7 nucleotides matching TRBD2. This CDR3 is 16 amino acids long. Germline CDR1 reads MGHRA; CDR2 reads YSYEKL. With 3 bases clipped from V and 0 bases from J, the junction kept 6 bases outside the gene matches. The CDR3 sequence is CASSHDSGSSTDTQYF. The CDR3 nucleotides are TGCGCCAGCAGCCATGATAGCGGGTCTAGCACAGATACGCAGTATTTT.

CDR3 sequence reads: CASSARGEGGETQYF. The CDR3 coding sequence is TGTGCCAGCAGCGCCCGGGGGGAGGGGGGGGAGACCCAGTACTTC. The chain uses TRBV5-4 and TRBJ2-5, with a tentative D call TRBD2 (7 bases). Germline CDR1 SGHNT, CDR2 YYREEE (reference sequence). V lost 4 bases to trimming and J lost 5 bases, with 18 bases between them. CDR3 size: 15 residues.

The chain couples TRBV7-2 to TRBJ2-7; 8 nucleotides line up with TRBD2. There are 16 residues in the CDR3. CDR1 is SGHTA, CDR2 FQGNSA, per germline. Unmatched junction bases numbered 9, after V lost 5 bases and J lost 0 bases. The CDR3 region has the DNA TGTGCCAGCAGCACCCTTAGCGGGGCCTCCTCCTACGAGCAGTACTTC. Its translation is CASSTLSGASSYEQYF.

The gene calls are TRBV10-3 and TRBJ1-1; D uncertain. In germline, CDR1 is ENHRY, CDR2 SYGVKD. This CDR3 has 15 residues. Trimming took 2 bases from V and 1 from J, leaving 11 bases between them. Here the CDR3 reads CAISEDITANTEAFF. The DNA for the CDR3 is TGTGCCATCAGTGAGGACATAACAGCGAACACTGAAGCTTTCTTT.

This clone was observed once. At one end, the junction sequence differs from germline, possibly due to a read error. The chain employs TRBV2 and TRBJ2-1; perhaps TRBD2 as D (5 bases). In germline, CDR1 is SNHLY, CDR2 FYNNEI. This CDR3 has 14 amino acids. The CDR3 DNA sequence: TGTACCAGCAGTGGGAGAACTGCCTACAATGAGCAGTTCTTC. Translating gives CTSSGRTAYNEQFF.

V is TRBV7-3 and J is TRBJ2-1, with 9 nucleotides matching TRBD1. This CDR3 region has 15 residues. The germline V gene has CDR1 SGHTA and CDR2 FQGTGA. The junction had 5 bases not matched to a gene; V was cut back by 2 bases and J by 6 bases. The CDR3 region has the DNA TGTGCCAGCAGCTTATGGACAGGGGCCTTCAATGAGCAGTTCTTC. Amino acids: CASSLWTGAFNEQFF. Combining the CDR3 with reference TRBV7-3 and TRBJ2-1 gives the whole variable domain GAGVSQTPSNKVTEKGKYVELRCDPISGHTALYWYRQSLGQGPEFLIYFQGTGAADDSGLPNDRFFAVRPEGSVSTLKIQRTERGDSAVYLCASSLWTGAFNEQFFGPGTRLTVL.

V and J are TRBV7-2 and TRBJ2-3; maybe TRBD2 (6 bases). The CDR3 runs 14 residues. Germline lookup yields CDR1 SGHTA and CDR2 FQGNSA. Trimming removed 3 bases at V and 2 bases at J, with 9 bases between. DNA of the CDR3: TGTGCCAGCAGCTTGGAGGGGTCCACAGATACGCAGTATTTT. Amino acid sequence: CASSLEGSTDTQYF. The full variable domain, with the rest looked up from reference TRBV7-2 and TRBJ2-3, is GAGVSQSPSNKVTEKGKDVELRCDPISGHTALYWYRQSLGQGLEFLIYFQGNSAPDKSGLPSDRFSAERTGGSVSTLTIQRTQQEDSAVYLCASSLEGSTDTQYFGPGTRLTVL.

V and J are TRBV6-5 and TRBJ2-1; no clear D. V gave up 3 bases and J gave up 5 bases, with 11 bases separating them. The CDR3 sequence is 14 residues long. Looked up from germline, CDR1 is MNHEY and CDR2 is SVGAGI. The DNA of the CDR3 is TGTGCCAGCAGTTATTTGGCAGGAAACAATGAGCAGTTCTTC. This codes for CASSYLAGNNEQFF.

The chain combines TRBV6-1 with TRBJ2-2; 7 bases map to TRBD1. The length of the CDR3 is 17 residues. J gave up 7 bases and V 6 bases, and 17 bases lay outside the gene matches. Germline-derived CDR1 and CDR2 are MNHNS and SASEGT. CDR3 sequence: CASREYPGTEGIGELFF. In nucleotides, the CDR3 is TGTGCCAGCAGGGAATACCCCGGGACAGAGGGGATCGGGGAGCTGTTTTTT.

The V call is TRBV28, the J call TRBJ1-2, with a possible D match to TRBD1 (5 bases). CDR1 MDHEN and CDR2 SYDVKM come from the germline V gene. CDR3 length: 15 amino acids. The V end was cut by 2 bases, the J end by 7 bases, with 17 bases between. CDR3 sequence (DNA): TGTGCCAGCAGTTTACTTGGGGGAGGTCGGAGTGGCTACACCTTC. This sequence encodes CASSLLGGGRSGYTF.

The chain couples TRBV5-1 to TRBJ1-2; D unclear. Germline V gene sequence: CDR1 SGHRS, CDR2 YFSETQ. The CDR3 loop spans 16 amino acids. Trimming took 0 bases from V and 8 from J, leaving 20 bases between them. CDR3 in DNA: TGCGCCAGCAGCTTGGGTACGGGGTCAGGCTCGGAAGGCTACACCTTC. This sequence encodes CASSLGTGSGSEGYTF. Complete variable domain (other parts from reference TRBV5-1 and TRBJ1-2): KAGVTQTPRYLIKTRGQQVTLSCSPISGHRSVSWYQQTPGQGLQFLFEYFSETQRNKGNFPGRFSGRQFSNSRSEMNVSTLELGDSALYLCASSLGTGSGSEGYTFGSGTRLTVV.

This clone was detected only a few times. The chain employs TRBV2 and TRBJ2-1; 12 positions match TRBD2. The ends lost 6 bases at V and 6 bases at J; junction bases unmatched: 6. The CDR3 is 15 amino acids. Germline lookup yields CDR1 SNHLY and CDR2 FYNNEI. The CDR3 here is CASRRLAGVSNEQFF. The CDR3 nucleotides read TGTGCCAGCAGACGACTAGCGGGAGTTTCCAATGAGCAGTTCTTC.